This T cell receptor (beta chain) came from a study of shared clonotypes between healthy human individuals. Method: immunoSEQ multiplex PCR; TCRdb's copy keeps in-frame clones and lacks some. The data contain some 500,000 clones, more than 95% of them singletons. J gave up 0 bases and V 8 bases, and 6 bases lay outside the gene matches. CDR3 length: 14 amino acids. The germline CDR1 and CDR2 sequences are SQVTM and ANQGSEA. Nashville, Tennessee was home to all donors, who were Caucasian adults. This clonotype was obtained from a woman in her thirties in good health. The gene calls are TRBV29-1 and TRBJ1-3, with 8 bases matching TRBD1. Sequencing used naive CD4+ T cells sorted from blood. Subset in this sample: CD45RA+ positively selected. CDR3 sequence: CSIRQGSSGNTIYF. CDR3 in DNA: TGCAGCATTCGACAGGGGTCCTCTGGAAACACCATATATTTT.